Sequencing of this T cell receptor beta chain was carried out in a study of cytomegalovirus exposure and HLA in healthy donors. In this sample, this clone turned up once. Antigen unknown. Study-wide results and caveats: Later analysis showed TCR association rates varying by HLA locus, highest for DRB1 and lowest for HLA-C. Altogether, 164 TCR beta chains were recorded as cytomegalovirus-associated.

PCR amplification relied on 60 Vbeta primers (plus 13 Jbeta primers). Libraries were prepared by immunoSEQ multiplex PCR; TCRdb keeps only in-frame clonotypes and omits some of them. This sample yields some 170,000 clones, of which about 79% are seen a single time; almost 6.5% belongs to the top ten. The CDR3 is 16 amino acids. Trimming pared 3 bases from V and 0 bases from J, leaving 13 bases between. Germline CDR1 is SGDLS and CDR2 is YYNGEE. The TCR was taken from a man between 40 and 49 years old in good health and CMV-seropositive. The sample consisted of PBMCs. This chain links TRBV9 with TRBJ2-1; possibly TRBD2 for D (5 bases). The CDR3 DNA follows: TGTGCCAGCAGCGCCAGCGGTGCTAGCTCCTACAATGAGCAGTTCTTC. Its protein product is CASSASGASSYNEQFF.